The clone carrying this TCR beta chain was detected ten times or more. The data stem from a study of T cell clonality in common variable immunodeficiency. This table comes from immunoSEQ multiplex PCR, and its TCRdb copy is limited to in-frame clones, with some not included. The sample was found to contain tens of thousands of clones, and every one recurs. The sample taken for sequencing was peripheral blood mononuclear cells. This receptor was taken from a person between 18 and 75 years old in good health.

The part of the CDR3 DNA that was read is TGTGCCAGTAGTATCCGACAGGGTTCTGTCCCCGGGGAG. This sequence encodes CASSIRQGSVPGE. The CDR3 in its entirety is CASSIRQGSVPGELFF. This rearrangement joins TRBV19 to TRBJ2-2; 7 nucleotides align to TRBD1. The read finishes 3 residues shy of the CDR3 end, and the germline J gene is used to complete it. J lost 6 bases, V lost 3 bases, and 10 bases had no gene match. The CDR3 sequence is 16 residues long. Germline V gene data show CDR1 as LNHDA and CDR2 as SQIVND (reference sequence).